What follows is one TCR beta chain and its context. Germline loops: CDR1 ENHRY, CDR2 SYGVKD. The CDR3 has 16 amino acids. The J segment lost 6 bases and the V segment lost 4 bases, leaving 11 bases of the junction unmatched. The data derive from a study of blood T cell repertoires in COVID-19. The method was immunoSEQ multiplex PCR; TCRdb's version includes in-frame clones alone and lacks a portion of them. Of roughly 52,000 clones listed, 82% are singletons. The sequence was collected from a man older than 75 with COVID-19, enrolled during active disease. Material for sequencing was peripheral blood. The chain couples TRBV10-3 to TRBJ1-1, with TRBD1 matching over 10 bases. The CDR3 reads CAISGGTGASSAEAFF. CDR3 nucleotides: TGTGCCATCAGTGGAGGGACAGGGGCTAGTAGCGCTGAAGCTTTCTTT.